These 23 T cell receptor beta chains came from one sample sequenced in a study of blood T cell repertoires in COVID-19. Profiled with immunoSEQ multiplex PCR; TCRdb holds only in-frame clones, not every one. The table has hundreds of thousands of clones, around nine tenths seen once; the top ten hold about 7%. Sample: peripheral blood. Receptor source: a woman aged 65 to 85 with COVID-19, enrolled during active disease.

This chain uses TRBV24-1 with TRBJ2-3; 9 bases align to TRBD2. V was pared by 4 bases and J by 2 bases, with 6 bases of the junction left unmatched. CDR1 and CDR2 from the germline V gene are KGHDR and SFDVKD. The length of the CDR3 is 16 residues. The CDR3 sequence: CATSDSRTSVTDTQYF. CDR3 nucleotides: TGTGCCACCAGTGACTCTCGGACTAGCGTCACAGATACGCAGTATTTT.

This clone appeared a single time. V and J are TRBV6-5 and TRBJ1-2, with 7 bases aligning to TRBD1. Germline CDR1 MNHEY, CDR2 SVGAGI. Trimming removed 2 bases from V and 2 bases from J; junction bases left unmatched: 5. This CDR3 has 15 residues. CDR3 loop: CASSYIGGANYGYTF. DNA for the CDR3: TGTGCCAGCAGTTACATAGGGGGCGCGAACTATGGCTACACCTTC.

This clone showed up just a few times. The rearrangement links TRBV25-1 to TRBJ2-7; 7 bases line up with TRBD1. Per the germline V gene, CDR1 is MGHDK and CDR2 is SYGVNS. J lost 2 bases, V lost 1 base, and 2 bases had no gene match. The CDR3 has 14 residues. The DNA for the CDR3 is TGTGCCAGCAGTGAATCTGACAGGGCCTACGAGCAGTACTTC. Protein: CASSESDRAYEQYF.

The chain carries TRBV5-6 and TRBJ1-5, with a weak D call TRBD1 (5 bases). This CDR3 comprises 14 residues. Germline V gene data show CDR1 as SGHDT and CDR2 as YYEEEE. V was pared by 0 bases and J by 5 bases, with 9 bases between. CDR3 nucleotides: TGTGCCAGCAGCTTGGGACAGCTCTATCAGCCCCAGCATTTT. Translation: CASSLGQLYQPQHF.

The chain uses TRBV4-1 and TRBJ1-2; 11 bases align to TRBD1. The germline CDR1 and CDR2 sequences are MGHRA and YSYEKL. CDR3 length: 19 residues. J lost 1 base, V lost 4 bases, and 14 bases had no gene match. This chain's CDR3 is CASSPRSWDRGGGNYGYTF. CDR3 bases: TGCGCCAGCAGCCCAAGGAGTTGGGACAGGGGGGGAGGTAACTATGGCTACACCTTC.

This chain links TRBV5-1 with TRBJ2-5; D gene uncertain. CDR3 length: 14 amino acids. The germline V gene encodes CDR1 SGHRS and CDR2 YFSETQ. V was shortened by 1 base and J by 3 bases, with 10 bases between the two germline ends. The CDR3 reads CASSLTAVKETQYF. Here the CDR3 DNA reads TGCGCCAGCAGCTTGACGGCGGTAAAAGAGACCCAGTACTTC.

This sequence joins TRBV27 and TRBJ2-5; perhaps TRBD2 as D (5 bases). From germline, CDR1 is MNHEY and CDR2 SMNVEV (reference sequence). Trimming took off 2 bases at V and 1 base at J, with 8 bases between the two ends. This CDR3 comprises 14 residues. The CDR3 DNA reads TGTGCCAGCAGTTTAAGCGGTATCCAAGAGACCCAGTACTTC. It is translated as CASSLSGIQETQYF.

The V call is TRBV7-9, the J call TRBJ1-1; 10 positions agree with TRBD1. This CDR3 has 18 amino acids. Germline V gene sequence: CDR1 SEHNR, CDR2 FQNEAQ (reference sequence). With V trimmed by 1 base and J by 4 bases, 12 bases remained unmatched. In DNA, the CDR3 is TGTGCCAGCAGCTTAGAGCTCACCCCGACAGGGGGCGTCACTGAAGCTTTCTTT. Encoded protein: CASSLELTPTGGVTEAFF. The whole variable domain, filled in from reference TRBV7-9 and TRBJ1-1, reads DTGVSQNPRHKITKRGQNVTFRCDPISEHNRLYWYRQTLGQGPEFLTYFQNEAQLEKSRLLSDRFSAERPKGSFSTLEIQRTEQGDSAMYLCASSLELTPTGGVTEAFFGQGTRLTVV.

The V gene is TRBV5-4, the J gene TRBJ1-1, with a tentative D call TRBD1 (5 bases). V shed 4 bases and J shed 0 bases, with 13 bases lying between them. Germline CDR1 reads SGHNT; CDR2 reads YYREEE (reference sequence). This CDR3 spans 15 amino acids. The CDR3 region is CASSPSTVLNTEAFF. CDR3 coding DNA: TGTGCCAGCAGCCCTTCGACAGTCTTGAACACTGAAGCTTTCTTT.

For this clone: This sample also contains other DNA sequences that code for the same CDR3. This sequence joins TRBV9 and TRBJ2-5; TRBD1 might be the D (6 bases). Germline CDR1 SGDLS, CDR2 YYNGEE. Trimming pared 0 bases from V and 5 bases from J, leaving 11 bases between. The CDR3 has 14 residues. Written as DNA, the CDR3 is TGTGCCAGCAGCGTAGATTCAGGGGTGGAGACCCAGTACTTC. Translated, it gives CASSVDSGVETQYF.

This chain links TRBV24-1 with TRBJ1-1; D may be TRBD1 (5 bases). The CDR3 runs to 14 residues. Germline CDR1 KGHDR, CDR2 SFDVKD. Trimming took 1 base from V and 12 from J, leaving 17 bases between them. The DNA of the CDR3 is TGTGCCACCAGTGATTTTCAAGGGGTCGAGAGGACTTTCTTT. This gives the protein CATSDFQGVERTFF.

The table lists this clone with many counts. The V and J genes are TRBV5-1 and TRBJ1-1; maybe TRBD1 (5 bases). The V and J ends lost 3 bases and 4 bases respectively, with 13 bases between them. CDR1 and CDR2 (germline): SGHRS, YFSETQ. The CDR3 spans 14 residues. The CDR3 sequence: CASSSGDESTEAFF. DNA for the CDR3: TGCGCCAGCAGCTCGGGGGACGAGAGCACTGAAGCTTTCTTT.

Written as DNA, the CDR3 is TGTGCCAGCAGTCGACGGGGGGGCCAGTCAGATACGCAGTATTTT. This gives the protein CASSRRGGQSDTQYF. V gene TRBV9 combines with J gene TRBJ2-3; 8 bases fit TRBD2. The V gene's germline CDR1 is SGDLS and CDR2 YYNGEE. There are 15 residues in the CDR3. Trimming removed 5 bases from V and 4 bases from J; junction bases left unmatched: 9.

The chain has TRBV7-9 and TRBJ1-5, with D perhaps matching TRBD1 (6 bases). V lost 1 base and J lost 5, with 9 bases in between. The CDR3 is 14 amino acids. Germline CDR1 is SEHNR and CDR2 is FQNEAQ (reference sequence). CDR3 amino acids: CASSLGAGDQPQHF. In nucleotides, the CDR3 is TGTGCCAGCAGCTTAGGGGCAGGGGATCAGCCCCAGCATTTT. Using reference TRBV7-9 and TRBJ1-5 for the parts outside the CDR3, the full variable domain is DTGVSQNPRHKITKRGQNVTFRCDPISEHNRLYWYRQTLGQGPEFLTYFQNEAQLEKSRLLSDRFSAERPKGSFSTLEIQRTEQGDSAMYLCASSLGAGDQPQHFGDGTRLSIL.

This clone showed up just a few times. The chain links TRBV30 to TRBJ1-2; 7 bases fit TRBD1. CDR3 length: 13 residues. V shed 4 bases and J 8 bases; nucleotides not matched to a gene: 10. CDR1 and CDR2 from the germline V gene are GTSNPN and SVGIG (reference sequence). In DNA form, the CDR3 reads TGTGCCTGGACCGTAGACAGGGTGGGCGGCTACACCTTC. This encodes CAWTVDRVGGYTF.

The chain recombines TRBV14 with TRBJ2-7, with TRBD1 matching 11 bases. The CDR3 has 15 residues. Germline CDR1 reads SGHDN; CDR2 reads FVKESK. The V gene end was trimmed by 5 bases and the J gene end by 5 bases; junction bases not matched to a gene: 8. The DNA for the CDR3 is TGTGCCAGCAGCGTCCGGGACAGGGGGGTGAACGAGCAGTACTTC. Amino acids: CASSVRDRGVNEQYF.

Comments on this clone: This sample includes further DNA sequences coding for the same CDR3. V and J are TRBV7-9 and TRBJ2-7; 7 nucleotides agree with TRBD1. The CDR3 loop spans 14 amino acids. The germline V gene has CDR1 SEHNR and CDR2 FQNEAQ (reference sequence). J was trimmed by 0 bases and V by 3 bases; bases with no gene match: 2. The CDR3 region is CASSFRDSSYEQYF. CDR3 nucleotide sequence: TGTGCCAGCAGCTTCCGGGACAGCTCCTACGAGCAGTACTTC.

The chain recombines TRBV2 with TRBJ1-1; TRBD1 aligns across 9 bases. This CDR3 comprises 16 residues. The germline V gene has CDR1 SNHLY and CDR2 FYNNEI. With V trimmed by 4 bases and J by 1 base, 7 bases remained unmatched. CDR3 residues: CASSARGQGGNTEAFF. CDR3 coding DNA: TGTGCCAGCAGTGCAAGGGGACAGGGAGGGAACACTGAAGCTTTCTTT.

This sequence joins TRBV9 and TRBJ1-5; TRBD1 aligns across 12 bases. The CDR3 extends over 14 amino acids. The V gene's germline CDR1 is SGDLS and CDR2 YYNGEE. V lost 4 bases and J lost 7; bases outside the gene matches: 3. CDR3 sequence reads: CASSPGTGGQPQHF. In DNA form, the CDR3 reads TGTGCCAGCAGCCCCGGGACAGGGGGCCAGCCCCAGCATTTT. Supplemented by reference TRBV9 and TRBJ1-5, the full variable domain reads DSGVTQTPKHLITATGQRVTLRCSPRSGDLSVYWYQQSLDQGLQFLIQYYNGEERAKGNILERFSAQQFPDLHSELNLSSLELGDSALYFCASSPGTGGQPQHFGDGTRLSIL.

CDR3 sequence: CASSHRDTYEQYF. In DNA, the CDR3 is TGTGCCAGCAGCCACCGGGACACTTACGAGCAGTACTTC. The gene calls are TRBV7-2 and TRBJ2-7; TRBD1 is a possible D gene (6 bases). CDR3 length: 13 amino acids. V lost 5 bases and J lost 4, with 12 bases in between. Germline V gene data show CDR1 as SGHTA and CDR2 as FQGNSA.

The chain employs TRBV10-2 and TRBJ2-4; 9 bases map to TRBD1. V was clipped by 6 bases and J by 7 bases; unmatched bases: 7. The germline CDR1 and CDR2 sequences are WSHSY and SAAADI. There are 14 residues in the CDR3. The CDR3 region has the DNA TGCGCCAGCAGCTCAAGGGACAGGGATAACATTCAGTACTTC. This codes for CASSSRDRDNIQYF.

The J gene is TRBJ1-3, the V gene TRBV25-1; tentative D call: TRBD1 (5 bases). The germline V and J ends were trimmed by 4 bases and 0 bases, with 19 bases remaining between them. In germline, CDR1 is MGHDK, CDR2 SYGVNS. This CDR3 region has 18 residues. DNA of the CDR3: TGTGCCAGCAGTGTCCTCCCGGGGGGAGGGGACTCTGGAAACACCATATATTTT. Translation: CASSVLPGGGDSGNTIYF.

The J gene is TRBJ1-1, the V gene TRBV3-1 (or the pseudogene TRBV3-2); weak D call: TRBD1 (6 bases). Between the trimmed V and J ends, which lost 0 bases and 5 bases, there was a span of 10 bases. The CDR3 is made up of 14 amino acids. The germline gives CDR1 LGHDT, CDR2 YNNKEL (reference sequence). CDR3: CASSQEGQGTEAFF. The CDR3 region has the DNA TGTGCCAGCAGCCAAGAAGGGCAGGGGACTGAAGCTTTCTTT.